This paragraph reports one T cell receptor (beta chain). What it binds is unknown. The data originate from a study of cytomegalovirus exposure and HLA in healthy donors. Across the whole study: A prior study identified 100 million to 130 million unique TCR beta sequences from 200 million or so T cells. Study-wide results and limits: Researchers catalogued approximately 170 TCR beta chains as cytomegalovirus-associated. A later analysis found TCR association rates differed by HLA locus, highest for DRB1 and lowest for HLA-C.

The primer mix had 60 Vbeta and 13 Jbeta primers. How the authors handled the data: A later analysis counted approximately 80 million unique TCR beta chains, 10 million to 12 million shared. Using immunoSEQ multiplex PCR, the repertoire was profiled, and TCRdb retains in-frame clones only, with some absent. V and J calls and clone size are given by that table; D and trimming were obtained from the DNA. The sample shows under 150,000 clones, 70% to 80% of them seen only once. CDR3 size: 10 residues. The chain uses TRBV21-1 and TRBJ1-2. TRBV21-1 is a pseudogene. Input material: PBMCs. The sequence was obtained from a man aged 25 to 40 in good health and CMV-seronegative. The CDR3 DNA is TGTGCCAGCAGTTTTCGGGGGGATACCTTC. This translates into CASSFRGDTF.